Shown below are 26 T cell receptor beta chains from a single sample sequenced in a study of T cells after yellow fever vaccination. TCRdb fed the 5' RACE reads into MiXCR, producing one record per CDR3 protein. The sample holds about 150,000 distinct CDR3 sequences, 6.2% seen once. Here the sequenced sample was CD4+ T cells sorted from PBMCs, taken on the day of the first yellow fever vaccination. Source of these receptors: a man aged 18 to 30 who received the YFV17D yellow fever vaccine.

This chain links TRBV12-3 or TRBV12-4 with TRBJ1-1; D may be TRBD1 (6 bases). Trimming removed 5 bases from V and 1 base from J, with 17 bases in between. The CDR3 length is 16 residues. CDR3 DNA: TGTGCCAGCAGTCTTGGACAGCTCACCGGGAACACTGAAGCTTTCTTT. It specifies CASSLGQLTGNTEAFF.

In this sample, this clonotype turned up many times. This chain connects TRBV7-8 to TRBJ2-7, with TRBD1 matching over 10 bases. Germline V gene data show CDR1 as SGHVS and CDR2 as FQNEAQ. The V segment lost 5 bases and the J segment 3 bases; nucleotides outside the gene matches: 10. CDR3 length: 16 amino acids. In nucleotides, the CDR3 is TGTGCCAGCAGCCCACCGCTAAGGACAGGGGGCTACGAGCAGTACTTC. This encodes CASSPPLRTGGYEQYF.

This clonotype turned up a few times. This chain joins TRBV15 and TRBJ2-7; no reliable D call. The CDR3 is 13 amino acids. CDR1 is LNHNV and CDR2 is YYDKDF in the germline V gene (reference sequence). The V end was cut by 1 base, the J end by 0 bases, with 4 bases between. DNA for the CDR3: TGTGCCACCAGCAGAGTGTACTCCTACGAGCAGTACGTC. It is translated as CATSRVYSYEQYV.

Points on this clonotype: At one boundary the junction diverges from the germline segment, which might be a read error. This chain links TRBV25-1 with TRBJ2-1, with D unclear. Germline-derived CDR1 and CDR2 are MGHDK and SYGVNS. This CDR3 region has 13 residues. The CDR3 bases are TGTGTCAGCAGTTTATTCACTTACAATGAGCAGTTCTTC. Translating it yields CVSSLFTYNEQFF.

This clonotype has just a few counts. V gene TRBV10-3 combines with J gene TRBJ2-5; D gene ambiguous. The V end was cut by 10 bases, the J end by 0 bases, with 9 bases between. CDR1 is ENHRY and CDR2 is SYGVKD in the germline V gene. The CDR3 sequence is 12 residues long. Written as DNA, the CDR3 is TGTGCCACGCGGACGGACCAAGAGACCCAGTACTTC. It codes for CATRTDQETQYF.

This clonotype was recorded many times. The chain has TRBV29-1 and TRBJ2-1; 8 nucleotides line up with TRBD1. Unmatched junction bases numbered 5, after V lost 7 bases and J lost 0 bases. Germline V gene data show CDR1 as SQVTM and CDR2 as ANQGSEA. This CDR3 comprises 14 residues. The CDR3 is CSGNRGSSYNEQFF. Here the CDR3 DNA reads TGCAGCGGTAACAGGGGGTCCTCCTACAATGAGCAGTTCTTC.

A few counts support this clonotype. The CDR3 region is CSARRGAVDTEAFF. Here the CDR3 DNA reads TGCAGTGCTAGGAGGGGAGCGGTGGACACTGAAGCTTTCTTT. V is TRBV20-1 and J is TRBJ1-1, with D perhaps TRBD1 (5 bases). The V gene lost 3 bases and the J gene lost 3 bases, with 14 bases spanning the gap. This CDR3 has 14 amino acids. Germline values: CDR1 DFQATT, CDR2 SNEGSKA (reference sequence).

CDR3 in amino acids: CASSQTGGGGEQYF. The DNA for the CDR3 is TGCGCCAGCAGCCAGACAGGGGGCGGGGGAGAGCAGTACTTC. The gene calls are TRBV5-1 and TRBJ2-7; 10 positions match TRBD1. CDR1 and CDR2 from the germline V gene are SGHRS and YFSETQ. Trimming took 4 bases from V and 7 from J; bases not matched to a gene: 8. CDR3 size: 14 residues. Full variable domain (missing parts from reference TRBV5-1 and TRBJ2-7): KAGVTQTPRYLIKTRGQQVTLSCSPISGHRSVSWYQQTPGQGLQFLFEYFSETQRNKGNFPGRFSGRQFSNSRSEMNVSTLELGDSALYLCASSQTGGGGEQYFGPGTRLTVT.

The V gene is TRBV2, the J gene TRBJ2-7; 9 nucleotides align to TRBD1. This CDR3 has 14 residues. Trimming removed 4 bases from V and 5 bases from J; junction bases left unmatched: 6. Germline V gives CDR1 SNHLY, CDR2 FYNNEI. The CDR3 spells CASSVETGGHEQYV. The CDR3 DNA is TGTGCCAGCAGTGTGGAAACAGGGGGCCACGAGCAGTACGTC.

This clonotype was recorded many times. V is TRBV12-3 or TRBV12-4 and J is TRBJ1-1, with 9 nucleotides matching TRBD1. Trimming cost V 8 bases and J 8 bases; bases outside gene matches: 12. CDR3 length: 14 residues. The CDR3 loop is CASRLQGASREAFF. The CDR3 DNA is TGTGCCAGCCGCCTACAGGGGGCTTCCCGAGAAGCTTTCTTT.

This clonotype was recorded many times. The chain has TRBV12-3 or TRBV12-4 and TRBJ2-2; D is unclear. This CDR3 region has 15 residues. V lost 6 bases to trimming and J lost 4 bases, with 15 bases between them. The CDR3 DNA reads TGTGCCAGCAGCCCACGGCCCCCCTTCACCGGGGAGCTGTTTTTT. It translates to CASSPRPPFTGELFF.

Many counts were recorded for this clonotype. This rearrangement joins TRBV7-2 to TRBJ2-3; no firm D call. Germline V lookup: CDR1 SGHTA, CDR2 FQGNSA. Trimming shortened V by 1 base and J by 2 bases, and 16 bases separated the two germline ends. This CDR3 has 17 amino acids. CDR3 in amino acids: CASSLVVDRSFTDTQYF. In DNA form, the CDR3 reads TGTGCCAGCAGCTTAGTGGTGGACCGTTCATTCACAGATACGCAGTATTTT.

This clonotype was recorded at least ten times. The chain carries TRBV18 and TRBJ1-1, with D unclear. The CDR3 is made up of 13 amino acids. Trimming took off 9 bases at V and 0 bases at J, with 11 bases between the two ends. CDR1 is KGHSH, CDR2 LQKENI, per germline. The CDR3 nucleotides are TGTGCCAGTCTAATTCATATGAACACTGAAGCTTTCTTT. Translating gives CASLIHMNTEAFF.

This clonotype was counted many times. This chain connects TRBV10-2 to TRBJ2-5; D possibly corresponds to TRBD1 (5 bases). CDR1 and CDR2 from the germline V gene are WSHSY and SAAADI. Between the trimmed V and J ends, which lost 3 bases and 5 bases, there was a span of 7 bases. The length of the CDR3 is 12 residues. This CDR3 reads CASSEGVETQYF. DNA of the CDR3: TGCGCCAGCAGTGAAGGGGTGGAGACCCAGTACTTC.

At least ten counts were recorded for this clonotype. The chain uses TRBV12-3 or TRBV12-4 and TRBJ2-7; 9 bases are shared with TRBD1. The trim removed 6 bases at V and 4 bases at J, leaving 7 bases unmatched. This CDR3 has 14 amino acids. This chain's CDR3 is CASSPGTGRYEQYF. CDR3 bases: TGTGCCAGCAGCCCCGGGACAGGGAGATACGAGCAGTACTTC.

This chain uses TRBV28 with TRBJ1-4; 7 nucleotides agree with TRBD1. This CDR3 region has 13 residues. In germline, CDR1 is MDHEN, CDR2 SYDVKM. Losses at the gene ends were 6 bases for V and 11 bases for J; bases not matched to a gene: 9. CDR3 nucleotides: TGTGCCAGCAGCACTAGGGGGCAGGTTAAACTGTTTTTT. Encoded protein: CASSTRGQVKLFF.

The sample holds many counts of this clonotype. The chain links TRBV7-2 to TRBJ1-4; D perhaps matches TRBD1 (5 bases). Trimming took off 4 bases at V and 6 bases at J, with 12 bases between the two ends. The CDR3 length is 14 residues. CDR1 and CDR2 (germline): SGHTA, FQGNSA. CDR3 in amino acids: CASSSGTTYEKLFF. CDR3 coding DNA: TGTGCCAGCAGCTCCGGGACGACCTATGAAAAACTGTTTTTT.

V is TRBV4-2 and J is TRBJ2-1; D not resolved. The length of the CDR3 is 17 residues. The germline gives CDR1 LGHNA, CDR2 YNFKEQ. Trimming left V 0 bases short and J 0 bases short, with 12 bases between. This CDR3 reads CASSQEVAAGSYNEQFF. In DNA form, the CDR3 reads TGTGCCAGCAGCCAAGAGGTTGCAGCCGGCTCCTACAATGAGCAGTTCTTC.

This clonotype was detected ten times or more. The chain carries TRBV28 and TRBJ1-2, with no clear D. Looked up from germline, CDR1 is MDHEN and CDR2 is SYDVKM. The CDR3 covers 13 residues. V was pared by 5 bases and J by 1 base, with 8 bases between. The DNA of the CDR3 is TGTGCCAGCAGTCCTCAGTTTAACTATGGCTACACCTTC. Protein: CASSPQFNYGYTF.

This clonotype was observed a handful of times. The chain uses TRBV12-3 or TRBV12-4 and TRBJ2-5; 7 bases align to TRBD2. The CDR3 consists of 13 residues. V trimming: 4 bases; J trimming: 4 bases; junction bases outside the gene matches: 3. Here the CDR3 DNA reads TGTGCCAGCAGTTCTCCGGGAGGAGAGACCCAGTACTTC. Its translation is CASSSPGGETQYF.

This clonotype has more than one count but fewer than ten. The CDR3 is CASSSQGVDTQYF. CDR3 coding DNA: TGTGCCAGCAGCTCCCAGGGGGTTGATACGCAGTATTTT. This chain links TRBV4-2 with TRBJ2-3; 7 bases match TRBD1. The germline V gene encodes CDR1 LGHNA and CDR2 YNFKEQ. V was clipped by 5 bases and J by 6 bases; unmatched bases: 5. This CDR3 region has 13 residues.

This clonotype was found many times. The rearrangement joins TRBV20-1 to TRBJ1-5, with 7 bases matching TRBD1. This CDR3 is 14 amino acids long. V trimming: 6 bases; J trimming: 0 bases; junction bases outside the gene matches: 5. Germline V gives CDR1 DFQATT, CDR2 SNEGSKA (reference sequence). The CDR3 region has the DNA TGCAGTGCCAGGGACAGCAATAGCAATCAGCCCCAGCATTTT. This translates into CSARDSNSNQPQHF.

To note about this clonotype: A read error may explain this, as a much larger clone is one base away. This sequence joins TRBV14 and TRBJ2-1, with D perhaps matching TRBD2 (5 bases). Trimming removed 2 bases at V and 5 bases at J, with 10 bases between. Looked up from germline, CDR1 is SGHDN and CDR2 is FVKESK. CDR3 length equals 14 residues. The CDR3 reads CASSQLARHNEQFF. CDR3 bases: TGTGCCAGCAGCCAATTAGCGAGGCACAATGAGCAGTTCTTC.

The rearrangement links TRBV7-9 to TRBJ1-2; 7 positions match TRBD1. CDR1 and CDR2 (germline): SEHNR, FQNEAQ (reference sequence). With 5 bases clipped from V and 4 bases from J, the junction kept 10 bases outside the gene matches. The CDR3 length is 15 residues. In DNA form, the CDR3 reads TGTGCCAGCAGCCCCTCAACAGGGGTCACCTATGGCTACACCTTC. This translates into CASSPSTGVTYGYTF.

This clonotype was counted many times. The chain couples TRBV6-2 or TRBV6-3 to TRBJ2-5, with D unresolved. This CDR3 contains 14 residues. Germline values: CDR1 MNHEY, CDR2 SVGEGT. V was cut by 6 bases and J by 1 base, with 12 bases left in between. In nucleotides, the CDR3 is TGTGCCAGCAGCGAGGACGGGCCCCAAGAGACCCAGTACTTC. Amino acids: CASSEDGPQETQYF.

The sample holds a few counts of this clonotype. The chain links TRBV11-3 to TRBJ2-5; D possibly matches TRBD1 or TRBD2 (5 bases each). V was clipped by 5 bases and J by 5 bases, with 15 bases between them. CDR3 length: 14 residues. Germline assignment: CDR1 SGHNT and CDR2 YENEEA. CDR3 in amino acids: CASSHAREGETQYF. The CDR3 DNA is TGTGCCAGCAGCCATGCTCGCGAGGGGGAGACCCAGTACTTC.